These 29 T cell receptor beta chains came from one sample sequenced in a study of T cells in localized non-small cell lung cancer. The method was immunoSEQ multiplex PCR; TCRdb's version includes in-frame clones alone and lacks a portion of them. The data contain tens of thousands of clones, 70% to 90% of them singletons. The specimen comprised peripheral blood, sampled before any cancer treatment. These receptors were obtained from a woman between 35 and 70 years old with stage I squamous cell lung carcinoma.

CDR3 sequence: CASSRGLGLADTQYF. CDR3 sequence (DNA): TGCGCCAGCAGCCGTGGACTAGGCCTAGCCGATACGCAGTATTTT. V usage is TRBV4-1 and J usage is TRBJ2-3; TRBD2 agrees at 7 bases. This CDR3 comprises 15 residues. V shed 4 bases and J 6 bases; nucleotides not matched to a gene: 10. The germline CDR1 and CDR2 sequences are MGHRA and YSYEKL.

The V and J genes are TRBV19 and TRBJ1-1; 7 nucleotides align to TRBD1. The CDR3 has 18 amino acids. Germline V gene data show CDR1 as LNHDA and CDR2 as SQIVND (reference sequence). Trimming took 6 bases from V and 0 from J; bases not matched to a gene: 16. CDR3 amino acids: CASRPLIPGQIMNTEAFF. CDR3 in DNA: TGTGCCAGTAGACCCCTAATTCCGGGACAGATAATGAACACTGAAGCTTTCTTT. The complete variable domain, with remaining parts taken from reference TRBV19 and TRBJ1-1, reads DGGITQSPKYLFRKEGQNVTLSCEQNLNHDAMYWYRQDPGQGLRLIYYSQIVNDFQKGDIAEGYSVSREKKESFPLTVTSAQKNPTAFYLCASRPLIPGQIMNTEAFFGQGTRLTVV.

The chain employs TRBV30 and TRBJ1-2; D remains unclear. The CDR3 length is 11 residues. The V gene's germline CDR1 is GTSNPN and CDR2 SVGIG (reference sequence). The germline V and J ends were trimmed by 8 bases and 8 bases, with 15 bases remaining between them. The CDR3 spells CASSYSGGYTF. CDR3 DNA: TGTGCCAGCAGTTACAGTGGGGGCTACACCTTC.

This clone has only one observation. This chain joins TRBV10-3 and TRBJ2-3; TRBD2 aligns across 8 bases. Germline assignment: CDR1 ENHRY and CDR2 SYGVKD. The CDR3 length is 14 residues. The J segment lost 3 bases and the V segment lost 3 bases, leaving 2 bases of the junction unmatched. The CDR3 sequence: CAISDQRGTDTQYF. CDR3 in DNA: TGTGCCATCAGTGATCAGCGGGGGACAGATACGCAGTATTTT.

This clone was seen once. CDR3 in amino acids: CAISEGQGNYEQYF. The CDR3 bases are TGTGCCATCAGTGAGGGACAGGGCAACTACGAGCAGTACTTC. The V and J genes are TRBV10-3 and TRBJ2-7; 8 bases fit TRBD1. The CDR3 has 14 amino acids. The ends lost 2 bases at V and 3 bases at J; junction bases unmatched: 3. Germline-derived CDR1 and CDR2 are ENHRY and SYGVKD.

J is TRBJ1-2 and V is TRBV19; 9 positions match TRBD1. V gave up 5 bases and J gave up 4 bases; unmatched junction bases: 5. Germline V CDR1 and CDR2: LNHDA, SQIVND (reference sequence). This CDR3 is built from 14 residues. This chain's CDR3 is CASSATGGPYGYTF. The CDR3 bases are TGTGCCAGTAGTGCGACAGGGGGGCCCTATGGCTACACCTTC. Based on the CDR3 plus reference TRBV19 and TRBJ1-2, the full variable domain is DGGITQSPKYLFRKEGQNVTLSCEQNLNHDAMYWYRQDPGQGLRLIYYSQIVNDFQKGDIAEGYSVSREKKESFPLTVTSAQKNPTAFYLCASSATGGPYGYTFGSGTRLTVV.

This chain joins TRBV29-1 and TRBJ2-4, with unresolved D. Trimming took off 2 bases at V and 0 bases at J, with 11 bases between the two ends. The CDR3 is 15 amino acids. CDR1 and CDR2 from the germline V gene are SQVTM and ANQGSEA. The CDR3 sequence is CSVETPQLAKNIQYF. The CDR3 coding sequence is TGCAGCGTTGAAACCCCCCAGCTAGCCAAAAACATTCAGTACTTC.

This chain uses TRBV5-1 with TRBJ2-1; no firm D call. Per the germline V gene, CDR1 is SGHRS and CDR2 is YFSETQ. The CDR3 totals 16 residues. Deletions cut 4 bases from V and 1 base from J, with 15 bases between. CDR3 amino acids: CASSVIVGGSYNEQFF. The DNA for the CDR3 is TGCGCCAGCAGCGTTATAGTAGGCGGATCCTACAATGAGCAGTTCTTC.

The chain has TRBV27 and TRBJ2-2; the D is unclear. Trimming shortened V by 0 bases and J by 7 bases, and 6 bases separated the two germline ends. The germline V gene encodes CDR1 MNHEY and CDR2 SMNVEV (reference sequence). The CDR3 loop spans 13 amino acids. The CDR3 nucleotides read TGTGCCAGCAGTTTATCAGGGTTCGGGGAGCTGTTTTTT. Protein sequence: CASSLSGFGELFF.

V usage is TRBV7-3 and J usage is TRBJ2-3; 13 nucleotides agree with TRBD2. Trimming at V came to 6 bases and at J to 5 bases, leaving 8 bases not matched to a gene. Germline CDR1 and CDR2: SGHTA and FQGTGA. The CDR3 runs 16 residues. CDR3 DNA sequence: TGTGCCAGCAGTCGACCGGGGACTAGCGGGGAAGATACGCAGTATTTT. As protein: CASSRPGTSGEDTQYF.

This chain links TRBV5-1 with TRBJ1-5; D is uncertain. Germline CDR1 SGHRS, CDR2 YFSETQ. With 0 bases removed from V and 4 bases from J, the gap between germline ends came to 11 bases. This CDR3 has 15 residues. The CDR3 DNA is TGCGCCAGCAGCTTGGACGGAATAGGGAATCAGCCCCAGCATTTT. It specifies CASSLDGIGNQPQHF.

This clone was observed once. This CDR3 is CASSLAPGPGNSPLHF. CDR3 coding DNA: TGTGCCAGCAGCTTAGCCCCGGGACCGGGGAATTCACCCCTCCACTTT. The V gene is TRBV11-2, the J gene TRBJ1-6; possibly TRBD1 for D (5 bases). CDR3 length: 16 amino acids. CDR1 and CDR2 (germline): SGHAT, FQNNGV. V was shortened by 1 base and J by 7 bases, with 14 bases between the two germline ends.

The genes are TRBV15 and TRBJ1-3, with D unclear. The germline V and J ends were trimmed by 0 bases and 0 bases, with 6 bases remaining between them. CDR3 length equals 15 residues. Germline CDR1 reads LNHNV; CDR2 reads YYDKDF (reference sequence). This CDR3 reads CATSRDLTSGNTIYF. CDR3 coding DNA: TGTGCCACCAGCAGAGATCTGACCTCTGGAAACACCATATATTTT.

The chain combines TRBV29-1 with TRBJ1-1, with D unclear. V gave up 0 bases and J gave up 3 bases, with 2 bases separating them. This CDR3 comprises 11 residues. Germline CDR1 and CDR2: SQVTM and ANQGSEA. The CDR3 DNA sequence: TGCAGCGTTGAAGAGTACACTGAAGCTTTCTTT. As protein: CSVEEYTEAFF.

The chain uses TRBV7-8 and TRBJ1-2; 8 nucleotides match TRBD1. CDR1 and CDR2 (germline): SGHVS, FQNEAQ. This CDR3 is built from 15 residues. V lost 5 bases and J lost 5; bases outside the gene matches: 10. The DNA of the CDR3 is TGTGCCAGCAGCCCCTATCTGGACAGGGAGTATGGCTACACCTTC. This sequence encodes CASSPYLDREYGYTF.

This chain uses TRBV19 with TRBJ1-5; possibly TRBD1 for D (5 bases). Between the trimmed V and J ends, which lost 4 bases and 2 bases, there was a span of 24 bases. Germline values: CDR1 LNHDA, CDR2 SQIVND (reference sequence). The CDR3 is 19 residues long. For the CDR3, the DNA is TGTGCCAGTAGTAATGCAGGGCGTCAGCTCCTTGATGGCAATCAGCCCCAGCATTTT. Amino acid sequence: CASSNAGRQLLDGNQPQHF.

V is TRBV5-1 and J is TRBJ1-1; no clear D. CDR3 length: 13 amino acids. The ends were cut back, 4 bases at V and 3 bases at J, with 10 bases in the middle. From germline, CDR1 is SGHRS and CDR2 YFSETQ. The CDR3 bases are TGCGCCAGCAGCCCCGCCGGGGACACTGAAGCTTTCTTT. It specifies CASSPAGDTEAFF.

The chain couples TRBV5-5 to TRBJ2-5; 10 positions match TRBD1. J was trimmed by 3 bases and V by 4 bases; bases with no gene match: 6. CDR3 length: 15 residues. From germline, CDR1 is SGHKS and CDR2 YYEKEE (reference sequence). Here the CDR3 DNA reads TGTGCCAGCAGCCTCTCCGGGACAGGGGAAGAGACCCAGTACTTC. Translating gives CASSLSGTGEETQYF.

The chain uses TRBV12-5 and TRBJ1-2; no clear D gene. V gave up 3 bases and J gave up 4 bases, with 9 bases separating them. This CDR3 spans 13 amino acids. Germline loops: CDR1 LGHNT, CDR2 FRNRAP. The CDR3 is CASGFPQSYGYTF. As DNA, the CDR3 is TGTGCTAGTGGTTTCCCCCAATCCTATGGCTACACCTTC.

The V gene is TRBV20-1, the J gene TRBJ1-1; the D is unclear. CDR1 is DFQATT and CDR2 is SNEGSKA in the germline V gene (reference sequence). This CDR3 spans 11 amino acids. V lost 3 bases, J lost 1 base, and 3 bases lay in between. CDR3 sequence: CSASRNTEAFF. The CDR3 DNA reads TGCAGTGCTAGTAGGAACACTGAAGCTTTCTTT.

The V call is TRBV18, the J call TRBJ1-1, with 7 bases that match TRBD1. Germline assignment: CDR1 KGHSH and CDR2 LQKENI. This CDR3 comprises 16 residues. With V trimmed by 6 bases and J by 0 bases, 10 bases remained unmatched. The CDR3 region is CASSRNRGPMNTEAFF. CDR3 DNA sequence: TGTGCCAGCTCGCGCAACAGGGGACCCATGAACACTGAAGCTTTCTTT.

DNA of the CDR3: TGTGCCAGTAAGCGGGGGGGCCAAGATACGCAGTATTTT. It specifies CASKRGGQDTQYF. The rearrangement joins TRBV7-3 to TRBJ2-3; 10 positions match TRBD2. From germline, CDR1 is SGHTA and CDR2 FQGTGA. V lost 9 bases to trimming and J lost 5 bases; unmatched junction nucleotides: 5. The CDR3 has 13 amino acids.

The chain is built from TRBV7-8 and TRBJ2-5, with a tentative D call TRBD1 (5 bases). Trimming removed 0 bases from V and 14 bases from J, with 19 bases in between. Looked up from germline, CDR1 is SGHVS and CDR2 is FQNEAQ. The CDR3 has 14 residues. CDR3 sequence reads: CASSLAPSQLQGYF. In DNA form, the CDR3 reads TGTGCCAGCAGCTTAGCGCCGTCTCAACTCCAGGGTTACTTC. The variable domain in full, with the rest retrieved from reference TRBV7-8 and TRBJ2-5, is GAGVSQSPRYKVAKRGQDVALRCDPISGHVSLFWYQQALGQGPEFLTYFQNEAQLDKSGLPSDRFFAERPEGSVSTLKIQRTQQEDSAVYLCASSLAPSQLQGYFGPGTRLLVL.

This clone was found a few times. The rearrangement links TRBV5-6 to TRBJ1-3; D ambiguous. Germline assignment: CDR1 SGHDT and CDR2 YYEEEE. This CDR3 is built from 11 residues. V lost 2 bases, J lost 3 bases, and 0 bases lay in between. DNA of the CDR3: TGTGCCAGCAGCTTTGGAAACACCATATATTTT. Protein sequence: CASSFGNTIYF.

The chain uses TRBV27 and TRBJ2-7; 12 bases line up with TRBD1. The CDR3 is made up of 14 amino acids. Unmatched junction bases numbered 6, after V lost 3 bases and J lost 9 bases. Germline CDR1 reads MNHEY; CDR2 reads SMNVEV (reference sequence). This chain's CDR3 is CASSFRDRGLRQYF. CDR3 DNA: TGTGCCAGCAGTTTCCGGGACAGGGGGCTTAGGCAGTACTTC.

Note on this clone: Other nucleotide sequences in the sample specify the same CDR3. The chain combines TRBV5-1 with TRBJ1-5, with 8 bases identical to TRBD1. The CDR3 is 15 amino acids. Trimming at V came to 4 bases and at J to 7 bases, leaving 10 bases not matched to a gene. Germline-derived CDR1 and CDR2 are SGHRS and YFSETQ. The CDR3 region is CASSVTGAGGQPQHF. For the CDR3, the DNA is TGCGCCAGCAGCGTGACAGGGGCGGGGGGGCAGCCCCAGCATTTT.

The chain is built from TRBV7-8 and TRBJ1-6; no clear D gene. V lost 1 base to trimming and J lost 7 bases, with 11 bases between them. CDR1 is SGHVS, CDR2 FQNEAQ, per germline. The length of the CDR3 is 15 residues. CDR3 sequence reads: CASSLVLVGNSPLHF. CDR3 sequence (DNA): TGTGCCAGCAGCTTAGTATTGGTTGGGAATTCACCCCTCCACTTT. The full variable domain, rest sourced from reference TRBV7-8 and TRBJ1-6, is GAGVSQSPRYKVAKRGQDVALRCDPISGHVSLFWYQQALGQGPEFLTYFQNEAQLDKSGLPSDRFFAERPEGSVSTLKIQRTQQEDSAVYLCASSLVLVGNSPLHFGNGTRLTVT.

The rearrangement links TRBV14 to TRBJ2-5, with unresolved D. V was shortened by 1 base and J by 4 bases, with 13 bases between the two germline ends. Per germline, CDR1 SGHDN and CDR2 FVKESK. The CDR3 loop spans 15 amino acids. The CDR3 DNA reads TGTGCCAGCAGCCAAGGGTTATCGGGCCCAGAGACCCAGTACTTC. This codes for CASSQGLSGPETQYF.

The chain recombines TRBV15 with TRBJ1-1; D remains ambiguous. This CDR3 comprises 14 residues. Germline loops: CDR1 LNHNV, CDR2 YYDKDF (reference sequence). Trimming took off 0 bases at V and 7 bases at J, with 12 bases between the two ends. The CDR3 reads CATSRDRGGGEAFF. The CDR3, as DNA: TGTGCCACCAGCAGAGATCGGGGAGGTGGTGAAGCTTTCTTT.